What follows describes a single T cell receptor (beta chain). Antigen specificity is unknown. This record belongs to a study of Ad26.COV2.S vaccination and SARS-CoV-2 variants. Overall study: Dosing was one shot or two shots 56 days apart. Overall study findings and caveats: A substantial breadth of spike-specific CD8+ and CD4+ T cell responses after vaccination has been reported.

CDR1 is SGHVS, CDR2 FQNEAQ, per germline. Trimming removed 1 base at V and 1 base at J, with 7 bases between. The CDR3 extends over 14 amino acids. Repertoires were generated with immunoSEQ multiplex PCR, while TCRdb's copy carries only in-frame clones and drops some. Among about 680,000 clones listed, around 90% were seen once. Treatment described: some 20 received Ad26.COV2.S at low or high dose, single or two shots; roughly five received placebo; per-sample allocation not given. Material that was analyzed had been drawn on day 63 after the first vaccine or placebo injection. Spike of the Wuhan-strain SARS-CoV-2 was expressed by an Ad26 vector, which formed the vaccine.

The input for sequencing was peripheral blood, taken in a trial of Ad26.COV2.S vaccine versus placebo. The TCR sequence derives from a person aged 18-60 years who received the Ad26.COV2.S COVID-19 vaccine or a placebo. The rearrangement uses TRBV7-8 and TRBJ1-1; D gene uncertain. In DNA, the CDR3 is TGTGCCAGCAGCTTAGTGGACGGGAACACTGAAGCTTTCTTT. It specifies CASSLVDGNTEAFF.